This TCR beta chain was sequenced for a study of shared clonotypes between healthy human individuals. Findings of the study overall: Non-shared clonotypes displayed generation probabilities falling below those of clonotypes present in all four donors.

In germline, CDR1 is SGHVS, CDR2 FNYEAQ. Trimming took 5 bases from V and 6 from J; bases not matched to a gene: 7. The CDR3 is made up of 13 amino acids. CD45RO-negative cells were positively selected for CCR7, leaving out terminally differentiated effector memory CD45RA+ cells. Worth noting for this clone: Its antigen is as yet unknown.

As handled by the study authors: Filtering differed since immunoSEQ provided only junctions, with no quality scores. Produced via immunoSEQ multiplex PCR; TCRdb's table is partial and in-frame only. V and J calls plus clone size are reproduced from that table; the DNA served to infer D and trimming. The profile shows around 2,100,000 clones, approximately 95% of them singletons. The TCR originated in a young man in good health. Input material: naive CD8+ T cells sorted from blood. The V gene is TRBV7-6, the J gene TRBJ2-7, with 7 bases lining up with TRBD1. This CDR3 is CASSRETGTEQYF. Here the CDR3 DNA reads TGTGCCAGCAGCCGTGAGACAGGGACCGAGCAGTACTTC. Together with reference TRBV7-6 and TRBJ2-7, the CDR3 gives the full variable domain: GAGVSQSPRYKVTKRGQDVALRCDPISGHVSLYWYRQALGQGPEFLTYFNYEAQQDKSGLPNDRFSAERPEGSISTLTIQRTEQRDSAMYRCASSRETGTEQYFGPGTRLTVT.